This TCR beta chain was captured in a study of T cell responses to AZD1222 COVID-19 vaccine. In regard to this clone: Its specificity is unknown.

This CDR3 spans 13 amino acids. The V gene's germline CDR1 is SGHNT and CDR2 YYREEE (reference sequence). The J segment lost 6 bases and the V segment lost 4 bases, leaving 6 bases of the junction unmatched. Repertoires were generated with immunoSEQ multiplex PCR, while TCRdb's copy carries only in-frame clones and drops some. There are 140,000 to 150,000 clones in the sample; approximately 90% occur only once, and about 3.5% lies in the top ten. Study results and caveats: Across the whole spike, CD4 TCRs peaked at regions 160-218 and 743-854.

The chain uses TRBV5-4 and TRBJ2-7, with 8 bases lining up with TRBD2. The TCR sequence derives from an adult who received the AZD1222 COVID-19 vaccine. Sequencing used peripheral blood, obtained 28 days after the second AZD1222 dose. In nucleotides, the CDR3 is TGTGCCAGCAGCCCAGGACTAGCAGGCGAGCAGTACTTC. This codes for CASSPGLAGEQYF.